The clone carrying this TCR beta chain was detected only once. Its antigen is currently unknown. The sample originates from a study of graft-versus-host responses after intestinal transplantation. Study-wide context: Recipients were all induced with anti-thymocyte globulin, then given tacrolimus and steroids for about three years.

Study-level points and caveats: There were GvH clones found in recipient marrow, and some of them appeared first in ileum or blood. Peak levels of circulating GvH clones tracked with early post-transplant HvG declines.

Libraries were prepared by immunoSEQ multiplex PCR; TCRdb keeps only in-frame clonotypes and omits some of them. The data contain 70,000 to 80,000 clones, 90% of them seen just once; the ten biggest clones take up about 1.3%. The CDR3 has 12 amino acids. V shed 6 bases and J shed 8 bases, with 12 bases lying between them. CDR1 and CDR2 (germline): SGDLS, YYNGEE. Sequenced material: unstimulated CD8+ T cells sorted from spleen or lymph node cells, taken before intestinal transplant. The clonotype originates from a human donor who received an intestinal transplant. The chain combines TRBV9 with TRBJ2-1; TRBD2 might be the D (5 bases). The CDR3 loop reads CASTGFGDEQFF. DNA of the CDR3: TGTGCCAGCACGGGGTTTGGGGATGAGCAGTTCTTC.